The present T cell receptor (beta chain) was sequenced within a study of blood T cell repertoires in COVID-19 (dated by TCRdb to 2019 to 2021). In the study overall: The collaborator samples originated in the United States, Italy and Spain and spanned the acute and convalescent phases of COVID-19. Where available, HLA class I and class II types were obtained from metadata supplied by the sample provider rather than from assay-based typing. Deeply sampled blood TCRbeta repertoires from subjects exposed to, actively infected with, or recovered from COVID-19 were included in the dataset. Samples came from the ongoing ImmuneRACE study (first 160 participants) plus 1,254 subjects from 6 global collaborators. Nearly every sample came with metadata listing a de-identified subject ID, COVID-19 status, age in years and sex. The repertoires were made available in a free public database intended to serve as a resource for research on the immune response to SARS-CoV-2. The prospective study material was composed of cDNA or gDNA derived from T cells, B-cell-depleted T cells, or PBMCs.

TCRbeta CDR3 regions were amplified from genomic DNA using the immunoSEQ Assay, a bias-controlled multiplex PCR. The authors processed their data as follows. Within the assay, amplification of reference gene primers was used to estimate how many nucleated cells each sample contained. To quantify the absolute abundance of each unique TCRbeta CDR3 rearrangement, sequence reads were collapsed and filtered. For each sample, productive Simpson clonality was calculated as the square root of Simpson's diversity index over productive rearrangements. TCRdb retrieved this table from immuneACCESS and kept in-frame rearrangements only. Not all clones are present; in checked studies, unresolved V genes account for under half, and no reason is known for the remainder. V and J calls and clone size are given by that table; D and trimming were obtained from the DNA. For this sample the table gives tens of thousands of clones, of which about 86% were detected only once. The top ten clones comprise around 36% of the sample.

Details on this clone: Its antigen remains unidentified. Base qualities were left out, and no much larger clone turns up one base away. At the DNA level, this CDR3 is encoded by other sequences in the same sample as well.

The CDR3, cysteine through phenylalanine, is 14 amino acids long. Solely the CDR3 DNA is kept, with 42 bases framed from the first base. For this chain, trimming is 1 base at the V end and 2 bases at the J end, and the number of junction bases without a gene match is 1. CDR1 and CDR2, looked up from the germline V gene (reference sequence), are LGHDT and YNNKEL. Each collaborating institution followed its own protocols to collect whole blood in K2EDTA tubes. Collaborator samples were shipped for TCRbeta analysis as frozen whole blood, isolated PBMCs, or DNA extracted from either sample type. The paper as a whole reports these results and caveats: The quantity of clinical and demographic metadata differed by source and by participant and was supplied without curation.

The sequence derives from an elderly man with active or convalescent COVID-19. The source material was peripheral blood. Rearrangement joined TRBV3-1 (or the pseudogene TRBV3-2) to TRBJ1-1; 7 central bases correspond to TRBD1. DNA sequence: TGTGCCAGCAGCCAAGGACAGGGCAACACTGAAGCTTTCTTT. Its protein reads: CASSQGQGNTEAFF.